This passage covers 17 T cell receptor beta chains from one sample sequenced in a study of regulatory T cells in long-lasting Graves disease. Time point indicated: persistent/refractory GD, antithyroid drugs over 5 years with positive TRAb. The TCR library used RNA extracted from PBMCs. CDR3 regions were amplified by Arm-PCR using iRepertoire HTBI primers to build TCR beta libraries. TCRdb reanalysed the multiplex PCR reads using MiXCR and keeps one entry per CDR3 protein. Of roughly 700,000 distinct CDR3 sequences listed, 25% to 30% are singletons. The specimen comprised peripheral blood mononuclear cells (PBMCs), sampled when the disease was refractory, from a patient treated with antithyroid drugs. These receptors were collected from a female donor with Graves disease.

The chain couples TRBV28 to TRBJ1-5; D is ambiguous. Germline lookup yields CDR1 MDHEN and CDR2 SYDVKM. V was cut by 7 bases and J by 3 bases, with 10 bases left in between. CDR3 length: 13 residues. CDR3 DNA: TGTGCCAGCACCCCCCCGTTCAATCAGCCCCAGCATTTT. Translated: CASTPPFNQPQHF.

The table lists this clonotype with a few counts. The rearrangement uses TRBV27 and TRBJ2-1, with 11 bases aligning to TRBD2. The germline V gene has CDR1 MNHEY and CDR2 SMNVEV (reference sequence). Trimming at V came to 5 bases and at J to 2 bases, leaving 5 bases not matched to a gene. This CDR3 has 16 amino acids. The CDR3 is CASSPLAGGPYNEQFF. DNA of the CDR3: TGTGCCAGCAGTCCATTAGCGGGAGGGCCCTACAATGAGCAGTTCTTC.

V and J are TRBV7-3 and TRBJ2-2; D is tentatively TRBD1 or TRBD2 (7 bases each). The V end lost 0 bases, the J end lost 4 bases, and 15 bases lay between the germline ends. The V gene's germline CDR1 is SGHTA and CDR2 FQGTGA. This CDR3 is built from 17 residues. This CDR3 reads CASSLTGGTAVTGELFF. DNA for the CDR3: TGTGCCAGCAGCTTAACGGGAGGGACAGCTGTCACCGGGGAGCTGTTTTTT.

This clonotype was seen ten or more times. The chain employs TRBV6-2 or TRBV6-3 and TRBJ1-2; 7 bases align to TRBD1. With V trimmed by 6 bases and J by 2 bases, 3 bases remained unmatched. The CDR3 runs 13 residues. Germline values: CDR1 MNHEY, CDR2 SVGEGT. The CDR3 reads CASSPGQNYGYTF. The CDR3 nucleotides read TGTGCCAGCAGCCCGGGACAGAACTATGGCTACACCTTC.

This clonotype was found a few times. The chain employs TRBV29-1 and TRBJ1-1; D unclear. Germline V gene lookup returns CDR1 SQVTM and CDR2 ANQGSEA. Trimming took 4 bases from V and 3 from J, leaving 15 bases between them. This CDR3 spans 14 amino acids. The CDR3 coding sequence is TGCAGCGTTGTGGGTGGCTCGAGCCACACTGAAGCTTTCTTT. Encoded protein: CSVVGGSSHTEAFF.

This sequence joins TRBV12-3 or TRBV12-4 and TRBJ2-2, with D perhaps TRBD2 (5 bases). The germline V and J ends were trimmed by 6 bases and 8 bases, with 13 bases remaining between them. CDR3 length equals 13 residues. In DNA, the CDR3 is TGTGCCAGCAGCTCCGGACCGGGGGGGGAGCTGTTTTTT. Translation gives CASSSGPGGELFF.

This clonotype was observed a handful of times. V is TRBV6-1 and J is TRBJ2-7, with no clear D. Germline V gives CDR1 MNHNS, CDR2 SASEGT. The CDR3 totals 14 residues. Trimming removed 2 bases from V and 7 bases from J, with 15 bases in between. The CDR3 loop is CASSELGKTSEQYF. DNA of the CDR3: TGTGCCAGCAGTGAACTAGGGAAGACATCTGAGCAGTACTTC.

This clonotype came up a few times. The chain is built from TRBV2 and TRBJ1-2; possibly TRBD1 for D (5 bases). The V and J ends lost 8 bases and 4 bases respectively, with 11 bases between them. The CDR3 length is 12 residues. The germline V gene has CDR1 SNHLY and CDR2 FYNNEI. CDR3 nucleotides: TGTGCCAGCCATGGGGGTGGCTATGGCTACACCTTC. Protein sequence: CASHGGGYGYTF. Drawing the rest from reference TRBV2 and TRBJ1-2, the complete variable domain is EPEVTQTPSHQVTQMGQEVILRCVPISNHLYFYWYRQILGQKVEFLVSFYNNEISEKSEIFDDQFSVERPDGSNFTLKIRSTKLEDSAMYFCASHGGGYGYTFGSGTRLTVV.

This chain links TRBV9 with TRBJ2-2; possible D gene TRBD1, 5 bases. CDR3 length: 12 amino acids. Germline V CDR1 and CDR2: SGDLS, YYNGEE. V was clipped by 0 bases and J by 9 bases, with 6 bases between them. CDR3 in amino acids: CASSVEDRELFF. The CDR3 bases are TGTGCCAGCAGCGTAGAGGACAGGGAGCTGTTTTTT.

Many counts were recorded for this clonotype. The CDR3 reads CASSYQGRPLDEQYF. CDR3 sequence (DNA): TGTGCCAGCAGTTACCAAGGACGGCCCCTAGACGAGCAGTACTTC. V and J are TRBV6-5 and TRBJ2-7; D is unclear. Germline loops: CDR1 MNHEY, CDR2 SVGAGI. The CDR3 loop spans 15 amino acids. The germline V and J ends were trimmed by 2 bases and 5 bases, with 16 bases remaining between them.

This chain connects TRBV7-9 to TRBJ1-2, with no clear D. V was pared by 2 bases and J by 4 bases, with 14 bases between. CDR3 length: 15 amino acids. The germline V gene encodes CDR1 SEHNR and CDR2 FQNEAQ (reference sequence). The CDR3 loop is CASSLQPFQVYGYTF. In DNA, the CDR3 is TGTGCCAGCAGCTTACAGCCCTTCCAGGTCTATGGCTACACCTTC.

The V gene is TRBV30, the J gene TRBJ1-4; a weak D match, TRBD1 (5 bases). CDR3 length: 13 amino acids. Trimming left V 2 bases short and J 8 bases short, with 12 bases between. Germline loops: CDR1 GTSNPN, CDR2 SVGIG (reference sequence). The CDR3 reads CAWSQGTGEKLFF. DNA of the CDR3: TGTGCCTGGAGTCAGGGAACGGGAGAAAAACTGTTTTTT.

The chain couples TRBV19 to TRBJ1-1; maybe TRBD1 (5 bases). V was shortened by 10 bases and J by 1 base, with 13 bases between the two germline ends. The CDR3 has 13 amino acids. The germline V gene encodes CDR1 LNHDA and CDR2 SQIVND (reference sequence). CDR3 bases: TGTGCCACCTCAATTACAGGGAACACTGAAGCTTTCTTT. Its protein product is CATSITGNTEAFF.

There are a few counts of this clonotype. This chain uses TRBV6-2 or TRBV6-3 with TRBJ2-3, with 12 bases lining up with TRBD2. In germline, CDR1 is MNHEY, CDR2 SVGEGT. The V segment lost 7 bases and the J segment 1 base; nucleotides outside the gene matches: 3. The CDR3 sequence is 15 residues long. The CDR3 DNA sequence: TGTGCCAGCACCTCTAGCGGGAGGGGCACAGATACGCAGTATTTT. Protein product: CASTSSGRGTDTQYF.

The table lists this clonotype with a few counts. The chain joins TRBV20-1 to TRBJ1-1; TRBD1 is a possible D gene (5 bases). CDR1 and CDR2 from the germline V gene are DFQATT and SNEGSKA (reference sequence). The CDR3 consists of 14 residues. V was shortened by 3 bases and J by 2 bases, with 13 bases between the two germline ends. CDR3 nucleotide sequence: TGCAGTGCTAGTGCGGCAGGGAGAAACACTGAAGCTTTCTTT. It is translated as CSASAAGRNTEAFF.

The chain couples TRBV7-2 to TRBJ1-2, with 8 positions matching TRBD1. The CDR3 is made up of 15 amino acids. CDR1 and CDR2 (germline): SGHTA, FQGNSA. Trimming removed 4 bases from V and 8 bases from J; junction bases left unmatched: 12. The CDR3 spells CASSSTRQGSEGYTF. In DNA, the CDR3 is TGTGCCAGCAGCTCTACCCGACAGGGGTCAGAGGGCTACACCTTC.

In regard to this clonotype: Possible read error: a much larger clone is one base away. V usage is TRBV6-2 or TRBV6-3 and J usage is TRBJ1-5, with 7 bases aligning to TRBD1. The germline V gene encodes CDR1 MNHEY and CDR2 SVGEGT. There are 15 residues in the CDR3. The CDR3 here is CAGRTGDRGNQPQHF. The CDR3 DNA follows: TGTGCCGGCAGAACAGGTGACAGGGGCAATCAGCCCCAGCATTTT.